This T cell receptor (beta chain) was recovered during a study of T cells after yellow fever vaccination. Study-wide context: Fractions of low cell number were prepared using SMART-Seq v4 Ultra Low Input. Study-wide findings and caveats: The study re-detected most primary-vaccination clones after the booster (approximately 97% CD4, roughly 85% CD8). A secondary response was less intense yet reached its peak sooner, at day 5 versus 15. Abundant clonotypes from the bulk population could get into FACS-sorted repertoires as contaminants.

A remark on this clonotype: Its matching antigen is unknown.

TCRdb reanalysed the 5' RACE reads using MiXCR and keeps one entry per CDR3 protein. Among hundreds of thousands of distinct CDR3 sequences, around 12% were seen once, and the ten largest hold around 14%. This CDR3 has 13 residues. V lost 8 bases and J 4 bases, leaving 9 bases between the germline ends. The genes are TRBV12-3 or TRBV12-4 and TRBJ2-6, with no clear D. The clonotype was recovered from a man aged 25 to 40 who received the YFV17D yellow fever vaccine. Here the sequenced sample was PBMCs, taken on the day of the yellow fever booster vaccination. The CDR3 coding sequence is TGTGCCAGCCGACTGGTCGGGGCCAACGTCCTGACTTTC. Encoded protein: CASRLVGANVLTF.